The source of this TCR beta chain is a study of blood T cell repertoires in COVID-19. For the study at large: The origin of the acute and convalescent COVID-19 samples was the United States, Italy and Spain. From T cells, B-cell-depleted T cells, or PBMCs came the material, which was cDNA or gDNA.

Looked up from germline, CDR1 is SGDLS and CDR2 is YYNGEE. Unmatched junction bases numbered 8, after V lost 0 bases and J lost 2 bases. This CDR3 contains 18 residues. Under the authors' procedure: For nucleated cells, counts were estimated from reference gene primer amplification. This table comes from immunoSEQ multiplex PCR, and its TCRdb copy is limited to in-frame clones, with some not included. V, J and clone size derive from that table, while D and trimming were established from the DNA sequence. In the table there are approximately 71,000 clones, 65% to 80% of which are singletons. This clone was found once.

The source material was peripheral blood. The sequence was obtained from a human donor in a cohort sampled during active COVID-19. The V call is TRBV9, the J call TRBJ2-2, with 9 bases fitting TRBD2. As DNA, the CDR3 is TGTGCCAGCAGCGTAGAAGTATTGACTAGCGGTAACACCGGGGAGCTGTTTTTT. This sequence encodes CASSVEVLTSGNTGELFF.